A single sample is the source of the 32 T cell receptor beta chains below, sequenced in a study of blood T cell repertoires in COVID-19 (TCRdb year 2020). The library was generated by the immunoSEQ multiplex PCR assay. TCRdb stores this immuneACCESS table with in-frame sequences only. Part of the clones is absent; in the studies checked, under half of the shortfall reflects unresolved V genes, and no reason is known for the rest. This sample gives around 100,000 clones in total; about 74% of them show up just once. Of the sample, over 3.5% falls within the top ten clones. The specimen was peripheral blood. These receptor sequences come from a man in his 70s with COVID-19, enrolled during active disease.

This clone appeared many times. V gene TRBV9 combines with J gene TRBJ2-5, with D possibly matching TRBD2 (6 bases). The V and J ends lost 1 base and 4 bases respectively, with 20 bases between them. The germline CDR1 and CDR2 sequences are SGDLS and YYNGEE. This CDR3 is built from 17 residues. This CDR3 reads CASSVHPGLQGGETQYF. In DNA form, the CDR3 reads TGTGCCAGCAGCGTACACCCAGGACTTCAGGGAGGAGAGACCCAGTACTTC.

This chain links TRBV3-1 (or the pseudogene TRBV3-2) with TRBJ2-7; TRBD1 might be the D (7 bases). The CDR3 has 19 residues. The V and J ends lost 4 bases and 0 bases respectively, with 25 bases between them. In germline, CDR1 is LGHDT, CDR2 YNNKEL (reference sequence). The CDR3 protein is CASSLHRGLPDLSSYEQYF. CDR3 nucleotides: TGTGCCAGCAGCCTCCACAGGGGACTCCCGGACCTGAGCTCCTACGAGCAGTACTTC.

The chain couples TRBV3-1 (or the pseudogene TRBV3-2) to TRBJ2-7; tentative D call: TRBD2 (6 bases). V was clipped by 2 bases and J by 5 bases, with 13 bases between them. The length of the CDR3 is 14 residues. Germline CDR1 LGHDT, CDR2 YNNKEL (reference sequence). CDR3 nucleotide sequence: TGTGCCAGCAGCCAATCTCCCAAGCGGGACGAGCAGTACTTC. It translates to CASSQSPKRDEQYF.

V usage is TRBV7-2 and J usage is TRBJ2-5; D is perhaps TRBD2 (6 bases). CDR3 length: 15 residues. Germline V gives CDR1 SGHTA, CDR2 FQGNSA. Deletions cut 4 bases from V and 7 bases from J, with 19 bases between. The CDR3 DNA sequence: TGTGCCAGCAGCTACGGGACCGTCCTGGGAGGGACCCAGTACTTC. It yields the protein CASSYGTVLGGTQYF.

The J gene is TRBJ1-1, the V gene TRBV5-4; D is perhaps TRBD1 (6 bases). V was pared by 4 bases and J by 3 bases, with 13 bases between. This CDR3 comprises 14 residues. Germline assignment: CDR1 SGHNT and CDR2 YYREEE (reference sequence). For the CDR3, the DNA is TGTGCCAGCAGCACCTCCCAGGGGTACACTGAAGCTTTCTTT. Protein: CASSTSQGYTEAFF.

This chain connects TRBV10-3 to TRBJ2-5, with D possibly matching TRBD2 (6 bases). The V end was cut by 11 bases, the J end by 2 bases, with 18 bases between. The germline gives CDR1 ENHRY, CDR2 SYGVKD. This CDR3 spans 14 amino acids. The CDR3 protein is CAVKPGLAQETQYF. The CDR3 coding sequence is TGTGCCGTTAAGCCGGGACTCGCTCAAGAGACCCAGTACTTC.

Judged by abundance, this clone is medium-sized. The chain recombines TRBV4-2 with TRBJ2-7; 9 bases map to TRBD2. V was clipped by 0 bases and J by 7 bases; unmatched bases: 7. Per germline, CDR1 LGHNA and CDR2 YNFKEQ. The CDR3 is 15 residues long. CDR3 nucleotides: TGTGCCAGCAGCCAAGATTGGGTAGCGGGAGTAGAGCAGTACTTC. This codes for CASSQDWVAGVEQYF.

The chain has TRBV2 and TRBJ1-2; tentatively, D is TRBD1 (5 bases). CDR3 length: 15 amino acids. The germline V gene has CDR1 SNHLY and CDR2 FYNNEI. V was clipped by 4 bases and J by 7 bases, with 19 bases between them. The CDR3 loop reads CASSVIIAGSGGYTF. As DNA, the CDR3 is TGTGCCAGCAGTGTTATTATAGCAGGGTCTGGTGGCTACACCTTC.

The CDR3 sequence: CASRPQGPPDGYTF. CDR3 bases: TGTGCCAGCAGGCCACAGGGGCCGCCGGATGGCTACACCTTC. This sequence joins TRBV28 and TRBJ1-2; 7 bases agree with TRBD1. The CDR3 contains 14 residues. V was pared by 6 bases and J by 6 bases, with 10 bases of the junction left unmatched. CDR1 and CDR2 from the germline V gene are MDHEN and SYDVKM.

This clone was recorded many times. The chain is built from TRBV7-6 and TRBJ1-2; 9 nucleotides match TRBD1. The ends lost 2 bases at V and 4 bases at J; junction bases unmatched: 11. The CDR3 is made up of 17 amino acids. The germline V gene encodes CDR1 SGHVS and CDR2 FNYEAQ. CDR3 in DNA: TGTGCCAGCAGCTTAAGTGCTGGGACAGGGTATCTCTATGGCTACACCTTC. Encoded protein: CASSLSAGTGYLYGYTF.

CDR3 sequence reads: CASIGGQGYYEQYF. The CDR3 coding sequence is TGTGCCAGCATCGGGGGACAGGGTTACTACGAGCAGTACTTC. The genes are TRBV2 and TRBJ2-7, with 9 bases fitting TRBD1. The CDR3 totals 14 residues. The trim removed 7 bases at V and 3 bases at J, leaving 7 bases unmatched. CDR1 and CDR2 from the germline V gene are SNHLY and FYNNEI.

This CDR3 is CASSPQRGNQPQHF. CDR3 in DNA: TGTGCCAGCTCACCACAAAGAGGCAATCAGCCCCAGCATTTT. The chain recombines TRBV18 with TRBJ1-5; D not certain. CDR3 length: 14 amino acids. Trimming took 1 base from V and 2 from J, leaving 6 bases between them. The germline CDR1 and CDR2 sequences are KGHSH and LQKENI.

This clone occurred a few times. CDR3 nucleotide sequence: TGCGCCAGCAGCTTGGGTCTAGCGGTCTACGAGCAGTACTTC. This translates into CASSLGLAVYEQYF. The chain recombines TRBV5-1 with TRBJ2-7; 7 bases line up with TRBD2. With 0 bases clipped from V and 3 bases from J, the junction kept 3 bases outside the gene matches. CDR3 size: 14 residues. Germline lookup yields CDR1 SGHRS and CDR2 YFSETQ. Based on the CDR3 plus reference TRBV5-1 and TRBJ2-7, the full variable domain is KAGVTQTPRYLIKTRGQQVTLSCSPISGHRSVSWYQQTPGQGLQFLFEYFSETQRNKGNFPGRFSGRQFSNSRSEMNVSTLELGDSALYLCASSLGLAVYEQYFGPGTRLTVT.

The V and J genes are TRBV7-2 and TRBJ1-6; D is ambiguous. The V end was cut by 5 bases, the J end by 7 bases, with 6 bases between. Germline V gene sequence: CDR1 SGHTA, CDR2 FQGNSA. The CDR3 is made up of 12 amino acids. The CDR3 sequence is CASSPPNSPLHF. In DNA, the CDR3 is TGTGCCAGCAGCCCCCCAAATTCACCCCTCCACTTT.

The chain joins TRBV12-3 or TRBV12-4 to TRBJ2-5; D ambiguous. The CDR3 runs 13 residues. Trimming stripped 6 bases from V and 2 bases from J, with 10 bases between. CDR3 loop: CASRPGLQETQYF. The CDR3 coding sequence is TGTGCCAGCAGACCTGGGCTGCAAGAGACCCAGTACTTC.

This chain links TRBV19 with TRBJ1-4, with D tentatively TRBD1 (5 bases). In germline, CDR1 is LNHDA, CDR2 SQIVND (reference sequence). This CDR3 region has 14 residues. The V end was cut by 4 bases, the J end by 2 bases, with 8 bases between. The DNA for the CDR3 is TGTGCCAGTAGTACAGGGTATACTAATGAAAAACTGTTTTTT. It yields the protein CASSTGYTNEKLFF.

The chain combines TRBV11-2 with TRBJ2-2, with 8 bases identical to TRBD2. Germline CDR1 is SGHAT and CDR2 is FQNNGV. V shed 5 bases, J shed 6 bases, and the junction held 5 bases outside the gene matches. The CDR3 consists of 14 residues. In nucleotides, the CDR3 is TGTGCCAGCAGCCCCCTGACTAGCGCCGGGGAGCTGTTTTTT. Translation: CASSPLTSAGELFF.

The chain combines TRBV5-1 with TRBJ1-6, with 7 bases fitting TRBD1. Germline CDR1 reads SGHRS; CDR2 reads YFSETQ. This CDR3 spans 15 amino acids. Trimming removed 2 bases from V and 8 bases from J; junction bases left unmatched: 7. The CDR3 coding sequence is TGCGCCAGCAGCTTACAGGGGCCAGGGGATTCACCCCTCCACTTT. Translation gives CASSLQGPGDSPLHF. Full variable domain (outside the CDR3, taken from reference TRBV5-1 and TRBJ1-6): KAGVTQTPRYLIKTRGQQVTLSCSPISGHRSVSWYQQTPGQGLQFLFEYFSETQRNKGNFPGRFSGRQFSNSRSEMNVSTLELGDSALYLCASSLQGPGDSPLHFGNGTRLTVT.

In the case of this clone: One end of the junction fails to match germline, which may point to a read error. CDR3 amino acids: CASSSGTGGSSQNF. The CDR3 region has the DNA TGTGCCAGCAGCTCTGGGACAGGGGGTTCAAGTCAGAACTTC. This chain connects TRBV5-5 to TRBJ2-5; 11 nucleotides align to TRBD1. This CDR3 is 14 amino acids long. The germline gives CDR1 SGHKS, CDR2 YYEKEE (reference sequence).

This clone has ten or more counts. The chain links TRBV7-2 to TRBJ2-1; possible D gene TRBD2, 5 bases. The CDR3 sequence is 17 residues long. Germline V gene data show CDR1 as SGHTA and CDR2 as FQGNSA. Trimming removed 4 bases from V and 5 bases from J, with 21 bases in between. Written as DNA, the CDR3 is TGTGCCAGCAGCTCGCCCTTAGCGAAAGTTTCCAACAATGAGCAGTTCTTC. It translates to CASSSPLAKVSNNEQFF.

This chain connects TRBV14 to TRBJ2-7; TRBD2 might be the D (5 bases). The CDR3 has 15 residues. V lost 4 bases to trimming and J lost 0 bases, with 13 bases between them. Germline V gene data show CDR1 as SGHDN and CDR2 as FVKESK. CDR3 coding DNA: TGTGCCAGCAGCCCTACCGGGGATTACTCCTACGAGCAGTACTTC. This gives the protein CASSPTGDYSYEQYF.

The J gene is TRBJ1-2, the V gene TRBV19; tentative D call: TRBD1 (6 bases). The CDR3 covers 15 residues. The V end lost 9 bases, the J end lost 6 bases, and 23 bases lay between the germline ends. Per germline, CDR1 LNHDA and CDR2 SQIVND (reference sequence). The CDR3 DNA sequence: TGTGCCAGCGGGAACCCAGGGGTCGATGGCGATGGCTACACCTTC. It is translated as CASGNPGVDGDGYTF.

The chain carries TRBV14 and TRBJ1-5, with 9 positions matching TRBD1. The CDR3 runs to 19 residues. The germline gives CDR1 SGHDN, CDR2 FVKESK. Germline trimming cut 4 bases from V and 2 bases from J; bases unmatched to any gene: 15. The CDR3 DNA is TGTGCCAGCAGCCCCCGCACTCTATTGACAGGGGGACGCAATCAGCCCCAGCATTTT. It encodes CASSPRTLLTGGRNQPQHF.

This clone has only a few counts. The chain has TRBV19 and TRBJ2-7; TRBD1 might be the D (5 bases). Germline V gene sequence: CDR1 LNHDA, CDR2 SQIVND (reference sequence). With 3 bases removed from V and 2 bases from J, the gap between germline ends came to 8 bases. The CDR3 spans 13 residues. In nucleotides, the CDR3 is TGTGCCAGTAGTATGGGCAGGGCCTACGAGCAGTACTTC. Its translation is CASSMGRAYEQYF. Based on the CDR3 plus reference TRBV19 and TRBJ2-7, the full variable domain is DGGITQSPKYLFRKEGQNVTLSCEQNLNHDAMYWYRQDPGQGLRLIYYSQIVNDFQKGDIAEGYSVSREKKESFPLTVTSAQKNPTAFYLCASSMGRAYEQYFGPGTRLTVT.

This clone was observed once. CDR3 sequence (DNA): TGTGCCTGGAGTGTGACAGGGAATTCACCCCTCCACTTT. Its translation is CAWSVTGNSPLHF. This chain uses TRBV30 with TRBJ1-6; 7 bases fit TRBD1. V was pared by 0 bases and J by 7 bases, with 0 bases of the junction left unmatched. This CDR3 has 13 amino acids. Per the germline V gene, CDR1 is GTSNPN and CDR2 is SVGIG (reference sequence).

This clone was observed many times. This sequence joins TRBV4-3 and TRBJ2-2; TRBD2 agrees at 9 bases. The J segment lost 3 bases and the V segment lost 3 bases, leaving 8 bases of the junction unmatched. This CDR3 comprises 17 residues. The germline V gene has CDR1 LGHNA and CDR2 YSLEER. This CDR3 is CASSQKAGGRHTGELFF. The CDR3 region has the DNA TGCGCCAGCAGCCAGAAAGCGGGAGGTAGGCACACCGGGGAGCTGTTTTTT.

This CDR3 reads CASRSTGVANYGYTF. The CDR3 bases are TGTGCCAGCAGGTCTACAGGGGTAGCTAACTATGGCTACACCTTC. The V gene is TRBV6-5, the J gene TRBJ1-2, with TRBD1 matching 7 bases. This CDR3 region has 15 residues. Trimming cost V 6 bases and J 0 bases; bases outside gene matches: 7. Germline lookup yields CDR1 MNHEY and CDR2 SVGAGI.

This chain connects TRBV5-8 to TRBJ2-3; the match to TRBD1 covers 8 bases. Germline CDR1 is SGHTS and CDR2 is YDEGEE. The CDR3 totals 15 residues. The junction had 5 bases not matched to a gene; V was cut back by 3 bases and J by 2 bases. The CDR3 nucleotides read TGTGCCAGCAGCTGGAGGACAGGGTACACAGATACGCAGTATTTT. This sequence encodes CASSWRTGYTDTQYF. The full variable domain, with the rest looked up from reference TRBV5-8 and TRBJ2-3, is EAGVTQSPTHLIKTRGQQATLRCSPISGHTSVYWYQQALGLGLQFLLWYDEGEERNRGNFPPRFSGRQFPNYSSELNVNALELEDSALYLCASSWRTGYTDTQYFGPGTRLTVL.

CDR3 in DNA: TGTGCCAGCAGAGGGGACTTTTATAGCAATCAGCCCCAGCATTTT. It yields the protein CASRGDFYSNQPQHF. This chain connects TRBV2 to TRBJ1-5, with TRBD1 as a possible D gene (5 bases). V was cut by 6 bases and J by 0 bases, with 12 bases left in between. Germline V gene sequence: CDR1 SNHLY, CDR2 FYNNEI. The CDR3 loop spans 15 amino acids.

V and J are TRBV2 and TRBJ1-5; perhaps TRBD1 as D (5 bases). CDR1 is SNHLY and CDR2 is FYNNEI in the germline V gene. This CDR3 comprises 14 residues. V lost 8 bases to trimming and J lost 5 bases, with 16 bases between them. DNA of the CDR3: TGTGCCAGCTCCGGGGGGGAAGGTTATCAGCCCCAGCATTTT. Translated: CASSGGEGYQPQHF.

This clone was detected once. J is TRBJ2-5 and V is TRBV12-3 or TRBV12-4; D is uncertain. CDR3 length equals 12 residues. V was pared by 1 base and J by 5 bases, with 5 bases between. For the CDR3, the DNA is TGTGCCAGCAGTTTAGTCGGGGAGACCCAGTACTTC. This codes for CASSLVGETQYF.

The chain is built from TRBV9 and TRBJ1-2; TRBD1 is a possible D gene (5 bases). Germline V gives CDR1 SGDLS, CDR2 YYNGEE. There are 14 residues in the CDR3. V lost 2 bases and J lost 3, with 11 bases in between. CDR3 protein: CASSVPGNYYGYTF. CDR3 coding DNA: TGTGCCAGCAGCGTTCCAGGGAATTACTATGGCTACACCTTC.